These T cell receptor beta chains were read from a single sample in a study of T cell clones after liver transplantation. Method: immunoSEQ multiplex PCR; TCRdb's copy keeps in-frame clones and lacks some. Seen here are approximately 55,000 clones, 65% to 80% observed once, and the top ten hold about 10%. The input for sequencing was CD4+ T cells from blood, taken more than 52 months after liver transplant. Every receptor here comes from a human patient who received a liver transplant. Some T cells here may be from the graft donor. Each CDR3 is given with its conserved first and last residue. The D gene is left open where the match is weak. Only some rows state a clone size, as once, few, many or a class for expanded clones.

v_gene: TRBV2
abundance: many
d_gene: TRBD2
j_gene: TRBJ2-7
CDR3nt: TGTGCCAGCAGGGGAGGGAGTACGTACGAGCAGTACTTC
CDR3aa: CASRGGSTYEQYF

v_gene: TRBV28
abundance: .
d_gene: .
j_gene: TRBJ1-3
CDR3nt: TGTGCCAGCAGCTCCGCAGGGGAGGTTGGAAACACCATATATTTT
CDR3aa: CASSSAGEVGNTIYF

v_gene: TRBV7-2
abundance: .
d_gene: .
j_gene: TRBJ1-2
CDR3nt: TGTGCCAGCAGCTTAGCGGGCGACACTAACTATGGCTACACCTTC
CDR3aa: CASSLAGDTNYGYTF

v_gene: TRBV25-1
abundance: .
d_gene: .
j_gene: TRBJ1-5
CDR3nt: TGTGCCAGCAGTGAGCCAGGTTTCGAGAAGCCCCAGCATTTT
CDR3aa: CASSEPGFEKPQHF

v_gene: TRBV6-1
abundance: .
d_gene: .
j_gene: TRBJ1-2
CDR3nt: TGTGCCAGCAGTCTAAGGGGACCGTCGGACGGCTACACCTTC
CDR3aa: CASSLRGPSDGYTF

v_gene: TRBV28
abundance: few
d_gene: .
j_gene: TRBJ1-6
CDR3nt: TGTGCCAGCAGTTCCTTCAGGGCAGTTGATTCACCCCTCCACTTT
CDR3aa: CASSSFRAVDSPLHF

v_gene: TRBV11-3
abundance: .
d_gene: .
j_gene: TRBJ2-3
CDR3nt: TGTGCCAGCAGCTTGGCAGGGGCAGATACGCAGTATTTT
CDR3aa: CASSLAGADTQYF

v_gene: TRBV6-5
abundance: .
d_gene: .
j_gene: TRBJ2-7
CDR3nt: TGTGCCAGCAGTTCCTCAATGAACTCCTACGAGCAGTACTTC
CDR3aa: CASSSSMNSYEQYF

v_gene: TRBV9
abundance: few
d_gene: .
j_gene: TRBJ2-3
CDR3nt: TGTGCCAGCAGCGTAGGGGGGGCTAGCGTGGCCACGCAGTATTTT
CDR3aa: CASSVGGASVATQYF

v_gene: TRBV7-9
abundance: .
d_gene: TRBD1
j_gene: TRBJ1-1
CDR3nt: TGTGCCAGCAGCAAAGGACAGGGGAAAAGTACTGAAGCTTTCTTT
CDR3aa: CASSKGQGKSTEAFF

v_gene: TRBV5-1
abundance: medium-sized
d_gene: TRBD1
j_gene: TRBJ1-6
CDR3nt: TGCGCCAGCAGCTTGACAGGGGGCAATTCACCCCTCCACTTT
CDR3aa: CASSLTGGNSPLHF

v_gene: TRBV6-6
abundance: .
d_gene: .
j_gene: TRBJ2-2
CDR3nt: TGTGCCAGCGCAAAGAACACCGGGGAGCTGTTTTTT
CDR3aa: CASAKNTGELFF

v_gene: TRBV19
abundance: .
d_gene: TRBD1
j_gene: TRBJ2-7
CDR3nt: TGTGCCAGTAGTAGACAGGGCGCCTACGAGCAGTACTTC
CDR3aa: CASSRQGAYEQYF

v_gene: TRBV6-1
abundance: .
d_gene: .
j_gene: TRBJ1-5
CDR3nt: TGTGCCAGCAGTGAAGAGTGGCAGGGCCCCCATCAGCCCCAGCATTTT
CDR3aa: CASSEEWQGPHQPQHF

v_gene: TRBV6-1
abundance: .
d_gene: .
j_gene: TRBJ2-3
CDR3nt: TGTGCCAGCAGTGAAGTTGGGACCTTACACACAGATACGCAGTATTTT
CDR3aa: CASSEVGTLHTDTQYF

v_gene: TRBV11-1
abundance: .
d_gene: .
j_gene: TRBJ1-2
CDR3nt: TGTGCCAGCAGCGAACCCGGGAGCCTGTATGGCTACACCTTC
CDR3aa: CASSEPGSLYGYTF

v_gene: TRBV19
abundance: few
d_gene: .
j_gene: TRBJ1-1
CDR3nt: TGTGCCAGTAGTATAGCCGGGGACGACACTGAAGCTTTCTTT
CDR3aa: CASSIAGDDTEAFF

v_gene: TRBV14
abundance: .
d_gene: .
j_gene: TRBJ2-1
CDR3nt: TGTGCCAGCAGCCGCGGGTGGGAGCAGTTCTTC
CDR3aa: CASSRGWEQFF

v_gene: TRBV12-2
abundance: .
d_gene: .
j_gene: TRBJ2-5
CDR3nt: TGTGCAAGTCGCTTAGGTCCCATAGGGACAGACGGGCAAGAGACCCAGTACTTC
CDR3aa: CASRLGPIGTDGQETQYF

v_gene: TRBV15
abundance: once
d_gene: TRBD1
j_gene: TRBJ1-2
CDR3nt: TGTGCCACCAGCACTAGAAGAGGGGGCGGGTCTGGTGGCTACACCTTC
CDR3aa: CATSTRRGGGSGGYTF

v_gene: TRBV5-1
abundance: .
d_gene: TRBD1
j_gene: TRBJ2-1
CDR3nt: TGCGCCAGCAAGCTTCGGGACAGGACGTACAATGAGCAGTTCTTC
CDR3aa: CASKLRDRTYNEQFF

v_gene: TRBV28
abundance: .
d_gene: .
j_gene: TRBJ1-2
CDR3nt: TGTGCCAGCAGTCCCTTGACAGCCCCTAACTATGGCTACACCTTC
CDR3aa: CASSPLTAPNYGYTF

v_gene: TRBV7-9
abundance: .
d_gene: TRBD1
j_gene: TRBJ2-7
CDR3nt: TGTGCCAGCAGCTCCCCCGGGACAGGGAGCTCCTACGAGCAGTACTTC
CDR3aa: CASSSPGTGSSYEQYF

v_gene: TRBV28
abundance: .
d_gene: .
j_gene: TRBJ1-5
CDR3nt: TGTGCCAGCAGTTTCGAAGGACAGCCCCAGCATTTT
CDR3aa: CASSFEGQPQHF

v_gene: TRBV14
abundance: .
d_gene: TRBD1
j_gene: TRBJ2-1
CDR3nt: TGTGCCAGCAGCTCTTACAGGGGAACGTCCTACAATGAGCAGTTCTTC
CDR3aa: CASSSYRGTSYNEQFF

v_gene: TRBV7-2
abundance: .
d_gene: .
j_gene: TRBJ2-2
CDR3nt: TGTGCCAGCAGCTTAAGGGGGGACACCGGGGAGCTGTTTTTT
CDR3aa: CASSLRGDTGELFF

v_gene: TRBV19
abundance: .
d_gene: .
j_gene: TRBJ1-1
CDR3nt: TGTGCCAGTAGTATATCAGCGGGAGAAGCTTTCTTT
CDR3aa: CASSISAGEAFF

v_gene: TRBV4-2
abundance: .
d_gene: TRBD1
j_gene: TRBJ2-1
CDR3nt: TGTGCCAGCAGCCAAGATGGGACAGGGAACAATGAGCAGTTCTTC
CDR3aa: CASSQDGTGNNEQFF

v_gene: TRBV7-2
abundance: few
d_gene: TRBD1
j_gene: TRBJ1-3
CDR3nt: TGTGCCAGCAGCTTGGACAGGGTGGGTGGAAACACCATATATTTT
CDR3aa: CASSLDRVGGNTIYF

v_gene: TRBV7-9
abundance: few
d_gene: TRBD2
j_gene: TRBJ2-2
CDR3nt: TGTGCCAGCAGTCCGGGACTAGCGACCGGGGAGCTGTTTTTT
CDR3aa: CASSPGLATGELFF

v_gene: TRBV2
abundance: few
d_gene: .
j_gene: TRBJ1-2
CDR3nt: TGTGCCAGCACTCCGGACACCCAAGGGTATGGCTACACCTTC
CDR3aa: CASTPDTQGYGYTF

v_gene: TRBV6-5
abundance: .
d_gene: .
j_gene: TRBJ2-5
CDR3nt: TGTGCCAGCAGCCCCGGGGCCCGAGAGACCCAGTACTTC
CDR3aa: CASSPGARETQYF

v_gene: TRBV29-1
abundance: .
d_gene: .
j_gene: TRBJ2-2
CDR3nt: TGCAGCGTTGGGGGGACCGGGGAGCTGTTTTTT
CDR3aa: CSVGGTGELFF

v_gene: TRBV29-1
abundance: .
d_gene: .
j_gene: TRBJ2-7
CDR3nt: TGCAGCGTTGTTAGGTCCTCCTACGAGCAGTACTTC
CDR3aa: CSVVRSSYEQYF

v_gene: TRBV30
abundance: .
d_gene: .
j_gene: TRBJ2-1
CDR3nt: TGTGCCTGGAGACCCTACAATGAGCAGTTCTTC
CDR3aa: CAWRPYNEQFF

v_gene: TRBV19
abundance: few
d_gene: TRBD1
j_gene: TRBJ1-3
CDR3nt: TGTGCCAGGCCGGGACAGAGCTCTGGAAACACCATATATTTT
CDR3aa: CARPGQSSGNTIYF

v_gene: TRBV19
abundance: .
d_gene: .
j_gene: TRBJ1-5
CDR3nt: TGTGCCAGTAGTATAGCGAGGGGAACTCAGCCCCAGCATTTT
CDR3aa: CASSIARGTQPQHF

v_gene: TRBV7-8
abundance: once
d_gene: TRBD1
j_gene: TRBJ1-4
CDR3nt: TGTGCCAGCAGACGTGGATACAGGGGGTTAAGGGAAAAACTGTTTTTT
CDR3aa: CASRRGYRGLREKLFF

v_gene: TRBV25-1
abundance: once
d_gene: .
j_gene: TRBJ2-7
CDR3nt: TGTGCCAGCAGTGCACAGGGCTCCTACGAGCAGTACTTC
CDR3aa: CASSAQGSYEQYF

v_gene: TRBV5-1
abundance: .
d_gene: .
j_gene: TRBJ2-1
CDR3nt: TGCGCCAGCAGCGCAGGGACGGCAAATGAGCAGTTCTTC
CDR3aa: CASSAGTANEQFF

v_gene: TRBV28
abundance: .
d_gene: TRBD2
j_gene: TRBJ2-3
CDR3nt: TGTGCCAGCGCCAGTGGGGGGGTAAGCACAGATACGCAGTATTTT
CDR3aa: CASASGGVSTDTQYF

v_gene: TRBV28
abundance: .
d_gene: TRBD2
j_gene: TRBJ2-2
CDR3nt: TGTGCCAGCAGCCCATCTAGCGGCAACACCGGGGAGCTGTTTTTT
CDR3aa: CASSPSSGNTGELFF

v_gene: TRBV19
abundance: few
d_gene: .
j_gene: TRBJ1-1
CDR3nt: TGTGCCAGTAGTATAGGTGGGGGCGCGGTGACTGAAGCTTTCTTT
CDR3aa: CASSIGGGAVTEAFF

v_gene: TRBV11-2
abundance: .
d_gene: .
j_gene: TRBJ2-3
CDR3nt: TGTGCCAGCAGCTTAGATTTTGGGGATACGCAGTATTTT
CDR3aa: CASSLDFGDTQYF

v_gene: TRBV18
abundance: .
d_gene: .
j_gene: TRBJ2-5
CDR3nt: TGTGCCAGCTCCCGGGGGCAGCAAGAGACCCAGTACTTC
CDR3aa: CASSRGQQETQYF

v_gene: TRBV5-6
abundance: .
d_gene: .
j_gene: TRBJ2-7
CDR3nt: TGTGCCAGCAGCTTAATGCTTAAGTCCTACGAGCAGTACTTC
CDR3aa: CASSLMLKSYEQYF

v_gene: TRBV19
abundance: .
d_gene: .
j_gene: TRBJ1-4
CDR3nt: TGTGCCAGTACCCGGACAGCAACTAATGAAAAACTGTTTTTT
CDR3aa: CASTRTATNEKLFF

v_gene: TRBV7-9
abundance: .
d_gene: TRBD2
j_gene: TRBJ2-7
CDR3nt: TGTGCCAGCAGCCAGACTAGCGGGTTATACTACGAGCAGTACTTC
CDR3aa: CASSQTSGLYYEQYF

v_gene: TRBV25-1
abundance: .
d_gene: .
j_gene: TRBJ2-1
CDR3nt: TGTGCCAGCAGTGAATCCGTCTACAATGAGCAGTTCTTC
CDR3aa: CASSESVYNEQFF

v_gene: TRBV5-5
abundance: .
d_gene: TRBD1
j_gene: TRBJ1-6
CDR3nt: TGTGCCAGCAGTTCCACAGGGGGTTTTTCACCCCTCCACTTT
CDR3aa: CASSSTGGFSPLHF

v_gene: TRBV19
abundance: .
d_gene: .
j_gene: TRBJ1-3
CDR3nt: TGTGCCAGCTACACCAACTCTGGAAACACCATATATTTT
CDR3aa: CASYTNSGNTIYF